Reported below is one TCR beta chain. The sample comes from a study of blood T cells in healthy people across ages. A J-beta primer mix and a sample-barcoded 5' primer were used in a second PCR of about 7 to 11 cycles. One entry per CDR3 protein results from TCRdb running MiXCR on the 5' RACE reads. Among more than 600,000 distinct CDR3 sequences listed, more than 20% were seen once. The CDR3 sequence is 11 residues long. Germline values: CDR1 SQVTM, CDR2 ANQGSEA. Peripheral blood samples of approximately 10 milliliters were drawn from each donor. These data were also reused for a study on T cells of mothers and their children.

The sequence derives from a boy younger than 18 in good health. V is TRBV29-1 and J is TRBJ2-5; 9 bases fit TRBD1. The J call is in doubt because the DNA end fits TRBJ2-1 better. The specimen was blood. CDR3 coding DNA: TGCAGCGGGACAGGGGTAGATGAGCAGTTCTTC. This codes for CSGTGVDEQFF.